Listed here are 18 T cell receptor beta chains from one sample, sequenced in a study of blood T cell repertoires in COVID-19. Here immunoSEQ multiplex PCR was the method, and the copy in TCRdb shows in-frame clones only, minus some. The table shows about 120,000 clones, with 79% occurring only once. The sample consisted of peripheral blood. These receptors originate from an elderly woman with acute or convalescent COVID-19.

The chain carries TRBV4-2 and TRBJ2-7; D not resolved. Germline V gives CDR1 LGHNA, CDR2 YNFKEQ. The CDR3 is made up of 12 amino acids. V was pared by 0 bases and J by 6 bases, with 6 bases between. For the CDR3, the DNA is TGTGCCAGCAGCCAAGACCGTCGCGAGCAGTACTTC. Translation gives CASSQDRREQYF.

This clone came up once. The V call is TRBV30, the J call TRBJ1-6; 11 nucleotides match TRBD1. The J segment lost 0 bases and the V segment lost 5 bases, leaving 0 bases of the junction unmatched. The CDR3 loop spans 15 amino acids. The germline gives CDR1 GTSNPN, CDR2 SVGIG (reference sequence). CDR3 in amino acids: CAWGTGGSYNSPLHF. The CDR3, as DNA: TGTGCCTGGGGGACAGGGGGCTCCTATAATTCACCCCTCCACTTT.

The V gene is TRBV19, the J gene TRBJ2-2; unclear D gene. CDR1 is LNHDA and CDR2 is SQIVND in the germline V gene (reference sequence). This CDR3 is 19 amino acids long. Trimming removed 3 bases at V and 4 bases at J, with 24 bases between. CDR3 in amino acids: CASSILRDLAAGGTGELFF. DNA for the CDR3: TGTGCCAGTAGTATCCTAAGAGATCTCGCTGCCGGCGGCACCGGGGAGCTGTTTTTT.

The chain joins TRBV20-1 to TRBJ1-1, with no clear D. Germline V lookup: CDR1 DFQATT, CDR2 SNEGSKA (reference sequence). Trimming removed 2 bases from V and 5 bases from J, with 6 bases in between. The CDR3 spans 11 residues. The CDR3 coding sequence is TGCAGTGCTAGATGGGAGACTGAAGCTTTCTTT. This translates into CSARWETEAFF.

This chain joins TRBV27 and TRBJ1-1; 12 nucleotides line up with TRBD1. The length of the CDR3 is 17 residues. Germline CDR1 is MNHEY and CDR2 is SMNVEV (reference sequence). With 6 bases clipped from V and 0 bases from J, the junction kept 8 bases outside the gene matches. The CDR3: CASSRGQGAIMNTEAFF. CDR3 bases: TGTGCCAGCAGCCGGGGACAGGGGGCAATAATGAACACTGAAGCTTTCTTT.

The gene calls are TRBV30 and TRBJ1-1; 7 bases match TRBD1. The V and J ends lost 5 bases and 1 base, in that order; junction bases with no gene match: 4. This CDR3 comprises 13 residues. Germline V gene data show CDR1 as GTSNPN and CDR2 as SVGIG (reference sequence). CDR3 nucleotide sequence: TGTGCCTGGGCGGGACAGACGAACACTGAAGCTTTCTTT. It codes for CAWAGQTNTEAFF.

The V gene is TRBV7-9, the J gene TRBJ1-1; perhaps TRBD1 as D (6 bases). The CDR3 spans 15 residues. CDR1 is SEHNR and CDR2 is FQNEAQ in the germline V gene (reference sequence). Trimming removed 0 bases from V and 3 bases from J, with 11 bases in between. The CDR3 sequence: CASSLARGGHTEAFF. CDR3 DNA: TGTGCCAGCAGCTTAGCGCGGGGGGGCCACACTGAAGCTTTCTTT.

This clone appeared a few times. The genes are TRBV27 and TRBJ2-7, with D possibly matching TRBD2 (6 bases). This CDR3 is 16 amino acids long. The V end was cut by 5 bases, the J end by 2 bases, with 19 bases between. Germline V gene sequence: CDR1 MNHEY, CDR2 SMNVEV (reference sequence). CDR3 nucleotide sequence: TGTGCCAGCAGTCTAAGGGGTGGGACTGGAGCCTACGAGCAGTACTTC. It codes for CASSLRGGTGAYEQYF.

The rearrangement uses TRBV5-1 and TRBJ2-3, with 10 bases matching TRBD1. This CDR3 is 15 amino acids long. The V gene's germline CDR1 is SGHRS and CDR2 YFSETQ. The trim removed 4 bases at V and 5 bases at J, leaving 7 bases unmatched. Written as DNA, the CDR3 is TGCGCCAGCAGCCCCGAGGGACAGGGGTTAGATACGCAGTATTTT. It encodes CASSPEGQGLDTQYF.

The V call is TRBV2, the J call TRBJ2-2; D unresolved. The CDR3 is made up of 13 amino acids. From germline, CDR1 is SNHLY and CDR2 FYNNEI. V lost 4 bases, J lost 2 bases, and 5 bases lay in between. CDR3 region: CASSVRNTGELFF. Here the CDR3 DNA reads TGTGCCAGCAGTGTCAGAAACACCGGGGAGCTGTTTTTT.

The chain has TRBV5-1 and TRBJ1-2; the D gene is possibly TRBD1 (5 bases). CDR3 size: 13 residues. V lost 3 bases, J lost 4 bases, and 10 bases lay in between. The germline gives CDR1 SGHRS, CDR2 YFSETQ. Here the CDR3 reads CASSWDSGYGYTF. The CDR3 DNA reads as TGCGCCAGCAGCTGGGACTCTGGCTATGGCTACACCTTC.

The V and J genes are TRBV6-5 and TRBJ2-2; the D is unclear. Trimming pared 2 bases from V and 4 bases from J, leaving 8 bases between. From germline, CDR1 is MNHEY and CDR2 SVGAGI. This CDR3 is built from 14 residues. The CDR3 DNA reads TGTGCCAGCAGTTACGGGCACCTCACCGGGGAGCTGTTTTTT. Amino acids: CASSYGHLTGELFF.

The V call is TRBV5-4, the J call TRBJ1-1, with 12 bases matching TRBD1. Germline loops: CDR1 SGHNT, CDR2 YYREEE (reference sequence). V lost 4 bases to trimming and J lost 6 bases; unmatched junction nucleotides: 4. This CDR3 contains 14 residues. CDR3 protein: CASSGRDRGPEAFF. CDR3 DNA sequence: TGTGCCAGCAGCGGGCGGGACAGGGGGCCTGAAGCTTTCTTT.

The chain employs TRBV18 and TRBJ2-3; TRBD2 aligns across 8 bases. Germline CDR1 KGHSH, CDR2 LQKENI. The CDR3 covers 13 residues. V shed 4 bases, J shed 4 bases, and the junction held 1 base outside the gene matches. The CDR3 DNA reads as TGTGCCAGCTCACTACTAGCGGCAGATACGCAGTATTTT. Translation gives CASSLLAADTQYF.

The gene calls are TRBV6-6 and TRBJ1-5; 10 bases fit TRBD1. From germline, CDR1 is MNHNY and CDR2 SVGAGI (reference sequence). V was pared by 6 bases and J by 2 bases, with 4 bases of the junction left unmatched. The CDR3 length is 15 residues. In DNA form, the CDR3 reads TGTGCCAGCAGCCCCGGGACAGGGGGCAATCAGCCCCAGCATTTT. Encoded protein: CASSPGTGGNQPQHF.

The chain uses TRBV2 and TRBJ1-6; D remains unclear. Germline V gene sequence: CDR1 SNHLY, CDR2 FYNNEI. The CDR3 runs 13 residues. With 8 bases removed from V and 4 bases from J, the gap between germline ends came to 9 bases. Written as DNA, the CDR3 is TGTGCCAGCGTGCGCGATTATAATTCACCCCTCCACTTT. It is translated as CASVRDYNSPLHF. Using reference TRBV2 and TRBJ1-6 for the parts outside the CDR3, the full variable domain is EPEVTQTPSHQVTQMGQEVILRCVPISNHLYFYWYRQILGQKVEFLVSFYNNEISEKSEIFDDQFSVERPDGSNFTLKIRSTKLEDSAMYFCASVRDYNSPLHFGNGTRLTVT.

This chain joins TRBV19 and TRBJ1-5, with 7 bases identical to TRBD1. The CDR3 runs 13 residues. The germline V gene encodes CDR1 LNHDA and CDR2 SQIVND (reference sequence). J was trimmed by 7 bases and V by 4 bases; bases with no gene match: 4. The CDR3 bases are TGTGCCAGTAGTAAACAGGGGAGGCAGCCCCAGCATTTT. This sequence encodes CASSKQGRQPQHF.

This rearrangement joins TRBV7-8 to TRBJ2-1; D might be TRBD1 (5 bases). The CDR3 totals 17 residues. The germline V gene has CDR1 SGHVS and CDR2 FQNEAQ. V was shortened by 1 base and J by 0 bases, with 13 bases between the two germline ends. CDR3 in amino acids: CASSLGTGVPSYNEQFF. The CDR3 DNA follows: TGTGCCAGCAGCTTAGGTACAGGCGTCCCCTCCTACAATGAGCAGTTCTTC.